The subject of this entry is one T cell receptor (beta chain). This clone was counted a few times. It has no known antigen specificity. No base-level quality is on record; no much larger clone is a single base apart. Library preparation was by the immunoSEQ multiplex PCR assay. For the multiplex PCR, a mixture combining 60 forward primers for TCR Vbeta segments and 13 reverse primers for TCR Jbeta segments was used. Amplification of the CDR3 region of rearranged TCR beta genes was performed with a multiplex PCR assay on genomic DNA. The amplified TCR beta libraries were sequenced on the Illumina HiSeq System as 87-base-pair reads. The published analysis was carried out like this. A later analysis tallied 70 million to 100 million unique TCR beta chains across the 600 to 700 repertoires, and about 10 million of those chains were shared by two or more donors. A nearest-neighbor algorithm error-corrected the raw reads and collapsed the reads into unique sequences, merging closely related sequences to remove PCR and sequencing errors. Alignment of CDR3 sequences to IMGT reference sequences was used to assign V, D and J gene segments. For a sequence to be retained, a match of at least six nucleotides was required to both a V gene segment and a J gene segment. A rearrangement was called productive if the CDR3 had no stop codons and remained in frame with V and J, and every other rearrangement was called non-productive. Following IMGT convention, CDR3 was defined as the stretch from the second conserved V-encoded cysteine to the conserved J-encoded phenylalanine. The earlier analysis of about 500 of the donors excluded sequences that lacked an unambiguous match to a single V gene segment. In an earlier analysis of a few hundred of the donors, V segments were called functional above 56.7% productive rearrangements and were called segregating when the between-donor standard deviation exceeded 5%. A statistical classification framework was built for diagnosing cytomegalovirus status from the catalog of TCR beta chain sequences. A later analysis assigned V and J genes by comparing TCR nucleotide sequences with IMGT/GENE-DB human TR gene sequences. In a later analysis, CDR3 sequences and most-parsimonious VDJ recombination scenarios were assigned using the TCRdist pipeline. A later analysis defined each TCR beta chain by its CDR3 amino acid sequence plus V-gene family, and excluded reads lacking a unique V-gene family. In a later analysis, a few hundred highly shared, low-generation-probability nucleotide sequences were removed to address suspected cross-contamination and a sequencing artifact. In a later analysis, a clonal expansion index was calculated for each public chain from normalized within-repertoire ranks of inferred template counts. A later analysis computed generation probabilities with a VDJ recombination model fitted to out-of-frame rearrangements, and checked the results against IGoR. Hypergeometric tests were used in a later analysis to score TCR-TCR, TCR-HLA and TCR-CMV co-occurrence, with a repertoire-size bias correction applied to the TCR pairs. A later analysis estimated false discovery rates by permuting HLA or CMV assignments 20 times. In a later analysis, co-occurring TCRs were grouped using DBSCAN, and TCRdist sequence similarity was added for clustering within HLA-allele-positive subsets. For co-occurrence clustering, repertoires with fewer than 30,000 or more than 120,000 public chains were excluded, along with about five repertoires with anomalous nucleotide sharing. As stored in TCRdb, this immuneACCESS dataset retains in-frame rearrangements with V and J assigned. A fraction of the clones does not appear; measured against another copy, unresolved V genes explain less than half of the discrepancy, and the remainder lacks a known reason. From that table come the V and J calls and clone size; the DNA was used to work out D and trimming. The sample contains about 150,000 clones, 61% of them found a single time. The ten largest clonotypes hold around 1.9% of the sample.

These data come from a study of cytomegalovirus exposure and HLA in healthy donors (dated by TCRdb to about 2017). Regarding the research as a whole: An earlier analysis of approximately 640 of the donors reported about 250 Gb of sequence data and around 120 million unique TCR beta sequences from some 180 million T cells. An early release that covered about 600 HLA-typed donors contained approximately 290 gigabases of sequencing data and some 87 million unique TCR sequences. The genetic ancestry cluster associated with self-reported Caucasian donors included over 80% of the 398 genotyped donors. The study aimed to test whether signatures of past pathogen exposure could be identified by cataloging public T cell receptors. The T cell repertoires of some 670 subjects were profiled by immunosequencing and related to cytomegalovirus serostatus. Besides the first cohort of about 730 subjects, a separate validation cohort made up of roughly 120 different subjects was used. To predict cytomegalovirus infection status, the study combined high-throughput TCR immunosequencing, statistical association of individual TCRs with disease status, and machine learning. A later analysis re-examined previously published TCR beta repertoires from 600 to 700 donors and added high-resolution HLA genotyping to investigate patterns of TCR occurrence. The later analysis used no new phenotypic data to find candidate immune exposures, relying instead on TCR beta sequences and their occurrence across donors. An earlier analysis of some 500 of the donors used high-throughput TCR beta sequencing to judge whether each TCR beta V gene segment behaved as functional or pseudogenic. Alongside the repertoire data, information on donor age, sex, ethnicity and CMV serostatus was compiled. A later genetic analysis used genome-wide SNP genotypes for about three fifths of the 666 donors, treating that subset as a discovery cohort. Every discovery cohort repertoire had been produced on one sequencing platform. Both class I and class II loci were covered by HLA typing, at four-digit resolution. Typing coverage varied by locus: roughly 629-640 donors for A, B, C, DRB1 and DQB1; roughly 520 for DQA1; some 610 for DPA1; under 490 for DPB1. Four to six DR-DQ haplotypes were handled as single units for association and clustering because linkage in the cohort was strong. Among roughly 400 genotyped donors of the cohort, an average of around 220,000 unique TCR beta nucleotide sequences was sequenced per donor, of which about 18% were non-productive.

The cysteine opens and the phenylalanine closes a CDR3 of 15 amino acids. Solely the CDR3 DNA is kept, with 45 bases framed from the first base. Relative to germline, V is missing 5 bases and J is missing 7 bases, with 9 bases of the junction outside any gene match. CDR1 and CDR2 are read off the germline V gene (reference sequence) as MNHEY and SMNVEV. The cohort was made up of about 610 healthy bone marrow donors. At the time of sampling, all cohort members were nominally healthy, though unrecorded immune exposures were likely present. The donor tested CMV seronegative and was one of the 352 seronegative cohort members. A peripheral blood sample was collected from each donor, and TCR beta sequencing was performed on peripheral blood mononuclear cells. Genomic DNA was extracted from the blood cell samples with the Qiagen DNeasy Blood Extraction Kit. The paper as a whole reports these results and caveats: The study gave a list of under 200 TCR beta chains associated with cytomegalovirus. In a later analysis, TCR association rates were found to vary across HLA loci, with the most associated TCRs seen for DRB1 alleles and the fewest for HLA-C alleles. Sequencing depth was assumed to be roughly uniform across donors in the presence/absence analyses, though that assumption may not hold. It was suggested by the authors that the approach could potentially be generalized to other disease states and immunological phenotypes. The classifier was reported to diagnose cytomegalovirus status with high specificity and sensitivity in both the original cohort and the validation cohort. Because some donors lacked HLA typing at each locus, the association tests relied only on the typed subset. In a later analysis, most CMV-associated TCR beta chains were found to appear HLA-restricted, with HLA associations seemingly driven largely by CMV exposure. While some public TCRs were present in many individuals, most TCR sequences turned up only very rarely across donors. According to a later genetic analysis, donors in an Asian-associated ancestry cluster had fewer N-insertions in productive TCRs than the roughly 660-donor mean. A cluster of highly shared sequence variants was judged likely to be a technical artifact of the sequencing pipeline. A further reported finding was that TCR beta sequences accurately predicted the HLA-A and HLA-B alleles for most subjects in the first cohort. Specific HLA alleles were associated with 15,000 to 20,000 TCR beta sequences at a false discovery rate of 0.05 in a later analysis. Assigning TCR associations to individual alleles was difficult when HLA alleles, especially DR and DQ, strongly co-occurred. A few of the identified cytomegalovirus-associated TCR beta chains were confirmed in vitro to be specific for cytomegalovirus antigens. The earlier analysis of a few hundred of the donors excluded about 16 rarely observed V segments, including chromosome 9 orphons, because counts were too low. An association between a missense DCLRE1C variant and V-gene and J-gene trimming of TCR beta chains was found in a later genetic analysis and replicated in an independent cohort. CMV serostatus was the only immune exposure information available for the cohort. In an earlier analysis of more than 500 of the donors, most TCR beta V segments appeared in productive rearrangements about 90% or about 30% of the time, broadly matching IMGT annotations. Correlated functional status among segregating V segments might be attributable to linkage disequilibrium, but an unknown experimental factor could not be ruled out. In a later analysis, several top co-occurrence clusters were reported to appear linked to parvovirus B19, influenza, CMV and Epstein-Barr virus. This cohort had only TCR beta chains sequenced, and the lack of alpha or paired-chain data limited which features could be detected. Some IMGT-functional V segments, including TRBV6-2 and TRBV6-3, could not be distinguished by the 87-base-pair reads and were therefore excluded. In a later analysis, HLA-associated TCR beta chains were found to be more clonally expanded and to have lower generation probabilities than equally common non-associated chains.

Sequenced sample: PBMCs. This sequence originates from a male donor in good health and CMV-seronegative. The chain couples TRBV27 to TRBJ2-2, with TRBD1 matching 8 junction bases. The CDR3 region: CASSDSAGGGGELFF. In nucleotide form, the sequence is TGTGCCAGCAGTGATTCGGCAGGGGGCGGCGGGGAGCTGTTTTTT.